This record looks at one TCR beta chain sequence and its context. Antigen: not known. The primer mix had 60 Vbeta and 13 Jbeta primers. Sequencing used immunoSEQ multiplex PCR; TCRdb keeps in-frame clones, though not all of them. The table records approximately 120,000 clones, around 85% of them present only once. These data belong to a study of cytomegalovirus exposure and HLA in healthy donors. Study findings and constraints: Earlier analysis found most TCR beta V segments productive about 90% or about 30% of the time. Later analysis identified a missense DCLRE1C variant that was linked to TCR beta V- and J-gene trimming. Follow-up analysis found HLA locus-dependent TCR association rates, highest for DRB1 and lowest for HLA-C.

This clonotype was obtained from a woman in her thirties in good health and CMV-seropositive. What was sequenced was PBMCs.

The CDR3 reads CASRDLGQGDIQYF. The CDR3 nucleotides read TGTGCCAGTAGGGACCTTGGACAGGGGGACATTCAGTACTTC. The rearrangement links TRBV19 to TRBJ2-4; 10 bases map to TRBD1. The CDR3 sequence is 14 residues long. The V gene's germline CDR1 is LNHDA and CDR2 SQIVND (reference sequence). Losses at the gene ends were 6 bases for V and 8 bases for J; bases not matched to a gene: 7.